These 21 T cell receptor beta chains share one sample of origin, sequenced in a study of immune characterization of retroperitoneal liposarcoma. MiXCR, applied by TCRdb to the PCR reads, yields one record per CDR3 protein. The sample lists roughly 9,800 distinct CDR3 sequences, over 35% occurring once. Material: tumor tissue. The origin of the receptors is a female donor with retroperitoneal liposarcoma.

For this clonotype: One end of the junction does not line up with germline, which may come from a read error. The chain links TRBV6-8 to TRBJ1-2, with 8 bases matching TRBD1. The CDR3 is 16 amino acids. Germline V lookup: CDR1 MNHGY, CDR2 SAAAGT. In nucleotides, the CDR3 is TGTGCCAGCAGTCCCCGGACAGGGACTCATAACTCTGGCTACACCTTC. Protein: CASSPRTGTHNSGYTF.

By share, this clonotype counts as medium-sized. The chain couples TRBV6-1 to TRBJ2-1; 7 bases match TRBD2. Germline V CDR1 and CDR2: MNHNS, SASEGT. After removal of 6 bases from V and 10 bases from J, the junction contained 9 bases not matched to a gene. The CDR3 contains 13 residues. The CDR3 loop is CASRLATYYEQFF. DNA of the CDR3: TGTGCCAGCAGACTAGCGACCTACTACGAGCAGTTCTTC.

The chain recombines TRBV6-2 or TRBV6-3 with TRBJ2-4; 12 bases map to TRBD2. V dropped 7 bases and J dropped 6; count of bases not matched to a gene: 10. The germline gives CDR1 MNHEY, CDR2 SVGEGT. This CDR3 region has 16 residues. Written as DNA, the CDR3 is TGTGCCAGCACCAGACTAGCGGGAGAATCTGGAAACATTCAGTACTTC. This sequence encodes CASTRLAGESGNIQYF.

V is TRBV6-6 and J is TRBJ2-1; D unresolved. The J call may be wrong; the DNA end is better matched by TRBJ2-5. The germline CDR1 and CDR2 sequences are MNHNY and SVGAGI (reference sequence). This CDR3 is 15 amino acids long. The CDR3 DNA follows: TGTGCCAGCAGTTACGTAGCATACAATCAAGAGACCCAGTACTTC. Translation gives CASSYVAYNQETQYF.

This clonotype was detected many times. The CDR3 DNA reads TGTGCCAGCAGGACCGGACAAGGGGAGCTGTTTTTT. Translating gives CASRTGQGELFF. This chain joins TRBV7-2 and TRBJ2-2; D is perhaps TRBD1 (5 bases). V was pared by 6 bases and J by 8 bases, with 10 bases between. Germline CDR1 SGHTA, CDR2 FQGNSA. The CDR3 sequence is 12 residues long. Drawing the rest from reference TRBV7-2 and TRBJ2-2, the complete variable domain is GAGVSQSPSNKVTEKGKDVELRCDPISGHTALYWYRQSLGQGLEFLIYFQGNSAPDKSGLPSDRFSAERTGGSVSTLTIQRTQQEDSAVYLCASRTGQGELFFGEGSRLTVL.

In this sample, this clonotype is medium-sized. V and J are TRBV6-1 and TRBJ2-1; 9 bases match TRBD1. The end of the DNA is better explained by TRBJ2-7, so the J call may be wrong. CDR3 length: 14 residues. CDR1 is MNHNS, CDR2 SASEGT, per germline. CDR3 sequence (DNA): TGTGCCAGCAGGGAACCGGGACAGGGAGTCGAGCAGTACTTC. Translation gives CASREPGQGVEQYF.

Sample share makes this clonotype medium-sized. CDR3 sequence (DNA): TGTGCCAGCAGTGAAACGGGGACAGGGACGGGCGCAGATACGCAGTATTTT. Protein: CASSETGTGTGADTQYF. The V call is TRBV6-1, the J call TRBJ2-3, with 9 nucleotides matching TRBD1. The CDR3 is made up of 17 amino acids. V shed 2 bases and J 4 bases; nucleotides not matched to a gene: 10. Germline-derived CDR1 and CDR2 are MNHNS and SASEGT.

V and J are TRBV11-3 and TRBJ2-3; 10 bases are shared with TRBD2. This CDR3 has 15 residues. Per the germline V gene, CDR1 is SGHNT and CDR2 is YENEEA. With 6 bases clipped from V and 2 bases from J, the junction kept 5 bases outside the gene matches. The CDR3, as DNA: TGTGCCAGCAGTCCGACTAGCGGGTTCACAGATACGCAGTATTTT. It is translated as CASSPTSGFTDTQYF.

The chain links TRBV12-3 or TRBV12-4 to TRBJ2-3; D is possibly TRBD2 (6 bases). The CDR3 consists of 15 residues. V was shortened by 5 bases and J by 0 bases, with 12 bases between the two germline ends. The CDR3 DNA reads as TGTGCCAGCAGTATCACTAGCACTAGCACAGATACGCAGTATTTT. The encoded protein is CASSITSTSTDTQYF.

The chain recombines TRBV6-1 with TRBJ2-3, with 8 bases matching TRBD2. Trimming cost V 0 bases and J 0 bases; bases outside gene matches: 2. Germline values: CDR1 MNHNS, CDR2 SASEGT. The CDR3 loop spans 16 amino acids. CDR3 protein: CASSEAVAGSTDTQYF. CDR3 nucleotide sequence: TGTGCCAGCAGTGAAGCGGTAGCGGGGAGCACAGATACGCAGTATTTT.

The V and J genes are TRBV6-1 and TRBJ2-2; D perhaps matches TRBD1 (5 bases). Germline lookup yields CDR1 MNHNS and CDR2 SASEGT. V was shortened by 4 bases and J by 1 base, with 13 bases between the two germline ends. The CDR3 consists of 16 residues. The CDR3 bases are TGTGCCAGCAGTGGACTTGGGGCAGGGAACACCGGGGAGCTGTTTTTT. Translated, it gives CASSGLGAGNTGELFF.

This clonotype was recorded many times. The CDR3, as DNA: TGTGCCAGCAGTTACGGAACTCAGGACAGACCCTTCTTCCCGGATACGCAGTATTTT. Translating gives CASSYGTQDRPFFPDTQYF. The chain combines TRBV6-6 with TRBJ2-3, with D possibly TRBD1 on 6 matching bases. CDR3 size: 19 residues. CDR1 is MNHNY and CDR2 is SVGAGI in the germline V gene (reference sequence). Trimming stripped 2 bases from V and 6 bases from J, with 27 bases between.

There are many counts of this clonotype. V usage is TRBV11-3 and J usage is TRBJ2-1; 13 nucleotides line up with TRBD2. Near its end, the DNA agrees better with TRBJ2-7, so the J call may be wrong. Per the germline V gene, CDR1 is SGHNT and CDR2 is YENEEA. There are 21 residues in the CDR3. The CDR3 reads CASSGPLAGGPQGKPRYEQYF. CDR3 nucleotide sequence: TGTGCCAGCAGCGGACCACTAGCGGGAGGGCCTCAGGGAAAACCGAGGTACGAGCAGTACTTC.

The chain links TRBV27 to TRBJ2-5; D not certain. The DNA end is more similar to TRBJ2-7, so the J call may be wrong. This CDR3 region has 11 residues. Germline V lookup: CDR1 MNHEY, CDR2 SMNVEV (reference sequence). The CDR3 DNA is TGTGCCAGCAGTTGGGGTAGCGAGCAGTACTTC. Its translation: CASSWGSEQYF.

J is TRBJ2-3 and V is TRBV6-1, with D perhaps matching TRBD1 or TRBD2 (6 bases each). This CDR3 is built from 16 residues. The ends were cut back, 3 bases at V and 0 bases at J, with 13 bases in the middle. Germline CDR1 reads MNHNS; CDR2 reads SASEGT. CDR3 amino acids: CASSDEGGLSTDTQYF. DNA of the CDR3: TGTGCCAGCAGTGATGAGGGGGGACTCAGCACAGATACGCAGTATTTT.

The chain combines TRBV27 with TRBJ2-5; TRBD1 might be the D (6 bases). The J call may be mistaken, given a closer DNA end match to TRBJ2-7. Per the germline V gene, CDR1 is MNHEY and CDR2 is SMNVEV (reference sequence). The CDR3 is 13 amino acids. The CDR3 region is CASSEQGPYEQYF. DNA of the CDR3: TGTGCCAGCAGTGAACAGGGTCCCTACGAGCAGTACTTC.

The V call is TRBV6-8, the J call TRBJ2-1; a weak D match, TRBD2 (5 bases). The last part of the DNA fits TRBJ2-7 better; the J call may be wrong. CDR3 size: 13 residues. Germline V gives CDR1 MNHGY, CDR2 SAAAGT. The CDR3, as DNA: TGTGCCAGCAGTTACGGAGAGGGCCTCGAGCAGTACTTC. It yields the protein CASSYGEGLEQYF.

This CDR3 reads CASSQGSSYNEQYF. The CDR3 DNA reads TGTGCCAGCAGCCAGGGGAGCTCCTACAATGAGCAGTACTTC. The gene calls are TRBV6-5 and TRBJ2-1; D perhaps matches TRBD1 (6 bases). The J call is doubtful: the DNA matches TRBJ2-7 better. The length of the CDR3 is 14 residues. In germline, CDR1 is MNHEY, CDR2 SVGAGI.

This clonotype was found a few times. The chain couples TRBV12-3 or TRBV12-4 to TRBJ2-1, with 7 bases aligning to TRBD2. Trimming removed 4 bases from V and 0 bases from J; junction bases left unmatched: 6. This CDR3 comprises 16 residues. The CDR3 reads CASSSSGGRSYNEQFF. The CDR3 coding sequence is TGTGCCAGCAGTTCTAGCGGAGGCCGCTCCTACAATGAGCAGTTCTTC.

CDR3 sequence (DNA): TGTGCCAGCAGCCTGCCCGGGGCAGGAGGGCCATACGAGCAGTACTTC. Translation: CASSLPGAGGPYEQYF. The V and J genes are TRBV11-2 and TRBJ2-5; a weak D match, TRBD2 (6 bases). The better agreement between TRBJ2-7 and the DNA end casts doubt on the J call. The CDR3 is 16 residues long. Per the germline V gene, CDR1 is SGHAT and CDR2 is FQNNGV.

This clonotype was counted between two and nine times. The CDR3 protein is CASRIQGKTGYTF. CDR3 sequence (DNA): TGTGCCAGCAGGATACAGGGAAAAACCGGCTACACCTTC. V and J are TRBV6-9 and TRBJ1-2; TRBD1 might be the D (6 bases). The V gene's germline CDR1 is MNHGY and CDR2 SVAAGI. Trimming removed 6 bases at V and 8 bases at J, with 16 bases between. The CDR3 consists of 13 residues.